This TCR beta chain came from a study of blood T cell repertoires in COVID-19. As for the study in general: COVID-19 samples collected from the United States, Italy and Spain covered acute and convalescent phases. PBMCs, B-cell-depleted T cells, or T cells were the source of the cDNA or gDNA that made up the material.

As processed by the authors: Reference gene primers were amplified, and this amplification served to estimate nucleated cell counts. TCRdb's copy holds only in-frame clones and misses some; the assay was immunoSEQ multiplex PCR. The DNA was the basis for D and trimming; V, J and clone size are from that table. The sample has some 180,000 clones, 88% seen once. CDR1 and CDR2 from the germline V gene are LGHDT and YNNKEL (reference sequence). V shed 4 bases and J 0 bases; nucleotides not matched to a gene: 12. The CDR3 sequence is 18 residues long. The sample taken for sequencing was peripheral blood. The TCR was taken from a man aged 35 to 55 with active or convalescent COVID-19. This sequence joins TRBV3-1 (or the pseudogene TRBV3-2) and TRBJ1-1, with 9 bases lining up with TRBD1. The CDR3 DNA follows: TGTGCCAGCAGCCGCGGGACAGGGCCGAGGATCTTGAACACTGAAGCTTTCTTT. It yields the protein CASSRGTGPRILNTEAFF.